The 21 T cell receptor beta chains below all came from one sample that was sequenced in a study of T cells in Graves' hyperthyroidism and ophthalmopathy. Researchers took RNA transcripts and amplified the TCR beta CDR3 regions from them. First-round RT-PCR of the TCR CDR3 relied on the HTBI primer set. One entry per CDR3 protein, called by TCRdb with MiXCR from the multiplex PCR reads. The data show around 520,000 distinct CDR3 sequences, around an eighth seen once. The specimen sequenced was blood. All receptors derive from a woman younger than 30 with Graves' hyperthyroidism.

This clonotype was seen repeatedly, ten times or more. The gene calls are TRBV7-3 and TRBJ2-2; TRBD2 might be the D (6 bases). The V end lost 8 bases, the J end lost 0 bases, and 19 bases lay between the germline ends. The CDR3 has 17 residues. CDR1 SGHTA and CDR2 FQGTGA come from the germline V gene. In DNA, the CDR3 is TGTGCCAGCCAGTTGGGGGGTATCGGCGCGAACACCGGGGAGCTGTTTTTT. Translating gives CASQLGGIGANTGELFF. Using reference TRBV7-3 and TRBJ2-2 for the parts outside the CDR3, the full variable domain is GAGVSQTPSNKVTEKGKYVELRCDPISGHTALYWYRQSLGQGPEFLIYFQGTGAADDSGLPNDRFFAVRPEGSVSTLKIQRTERGDSAVYLCASQLGGIGANTGELFFGEGSRLTVL.

The chain recombines TRBV19 with TRBJ1-6, with D uncertain. CDR3 length: 17 residues. With 0 bases removed from V and 0 bases from J, the gap between germline ends came to 9 bases. Germline lookup yields CDR1 LNHDA and CDR2 SQIVND (reference sequence). CDR3: CASSIDLQSSYNSPLHF. The CDR3 DNA reads as TGTGCCAGTAGTATAGATCTCCAGAGCTCCTATAATTCACCCCTCCACTTT. The entire variable domain, with the rest obtained from reference TRBV19 and TRBJ1-6, is as follows: DGGITQSPKYLFRKEGQNVTLSCEQNLNHDAMYWYRQDPGQGLRLIYYSQIVNDFQKGDIAEGYSVSREKKESFPLTVTSAQKNPTAFYLCASSIDLQSSYNSPLHFGNGTRLTVT.

This clonotype occurred a few times. A read error may explain this, as a much larger clone is one base away. The chain links TRBV20-1 to TRBJ2-5, with TRBD2 matching over 9 bases. The V gene end was trimmed by 5 bases and the J gene end by 5 bases; junction bases not matched to a gene: 9. The CDR3 contains 14 residues. Germline V gene lookup returns CDR1 DFQATT and CDR2 SNEGSKA (reference sequence). The CDR3 nucleotides are TGCAGTGCTGGCGGTAGCGGGAGACGGGAGACCCAGTACTTC. Its protein product is CSAGGSGRRETQYF.

This clonotype was counted only a few times. The V call is TRBV13, the J call TRBJ2-3, with a tentative D call TRBD2 (6 bases). CDR1 PRHDT and CDR2 FYEKMQ come from the germline V gene (reference sequence). The CDR3 totals 16 residues. Trimming stripped 1 base from V and 7 bases from J, with 18 bases between. The CDR3 nucleotides are TGTGCCAGCAGCTTAGAGTCCGGGGGTGGATCCTATACGCAGTATTTT. Translated: CASSLESGGGSYTQYF. The complete variable domain, with remaining parts taken from reference TRBV13 and TRBJ2-3, reads AAGVIQSPRHLIKEKRETATLKCYPIPRHDTVYWYQQGPGQDPQFLISFYEKMQSDKGSIPDRFSAQQFSDYHSELNMSSLELGDSALYFCASSLESGGGSYTQYFGPGTRLTVL.

In this sample, this clonotype turned up many times. This chain joins TRBV6-6 and TRBJ2-7; the D is unclear. Deletions cut 0 bases from V and 6 bases from J, with 18 bases between. This CDR3 has 16 amino acids. Germline lookup yields CDR1 MNHNY and CDR2 SVGAGI (reference sequence). CDR3 sequence (DNA): TGTGCCAGCAGTTACTCTCGTCCTGAGTCTCTCGGCGAGCAGTACGTC. This sequence encodes CASSYSRPESLGEQYV.

This clonotype was observed many times. J is TRBJ1-3 and V is TRBV12-3 or TRBV12-4; TRBD1 aligns across 9 bases. V shed 6 bases and J 3 bases; nucleotides not matched to a gene: 6. CDR3 size: 15 residues. The CDR3 DNA reads as TGTGCCAGCAGCCCGGACAGGGGATATGGAAACACCATATATTTT. It translates to CASSPDRGYGNTIYF.

This clonotype was recorded at least ten times. The chain has TRBV20-1 and TRBJ2-5; 10 bases fit TRBD2. Unmatched junction bases numbered 5, after V lost 8 bases and J lost 2 bases. The CDR3 loop spans 13 amino acids. In germline, CDR1 is DFQATT, CDR2 SNEGSKA (reference sequence). In DNA form, the CDR3 reads TGCAGTAAGCTAGCGGGAGAACAAGAGACCCAGTACTTC. This sequence encodes CSKLAGEQETQYF.

This clonotype was counted ten times or more. The chain recombines TRBV12-5 with TRBJ2-7; unclear D gene. Trimming left V 3 bases short and J 6 bases short, with 9 bases between. The germline V gene has CDR1 LGHNT and CDR2 FRNRAP. The CDR3 extends over 12 amino acids. The DNA for the CDR3 is TGTGCTAGTGGTTTCGGTGGAGTCGAGCAGTACGTC. Translation: CASGFGGVEQYV.

This clonotype was counted many times. The gene calls are TRBV2 and TRBJ1-2, with TRBD1 matching 7 bases. Germline V gives CDR1 SNHLY, CDR2 FYNNEI. The CDR3 has 13 amino acids. With 9 bases clipped from V and 4 bases from J, the junction kept 8 bases outside the gene matches. The CDR3 DNA follows: TGTGCCAGTCGGACAGGCGCATCCTATGGCTACACCTTC. Amino acid sequence: CASRTGASYGYTF.

This chain joins TRBV9 and TRBJ2-3; D might be TRBD2 (6 bases). Between the trimmed V and J ends, which lost 2 bases and 4 bases, there was a span of 14 bases. The CDR3 runs 15 residues. Germline loops: CDR1 SGDLS, CDR2 YYNGEE. CDR3 amino acids: CASSVHGSGADTQYF. The CDR3 region has the DNA TGTGCCAGCAGCGTCCACGGGAGTGGGGCAGATACGCAGTATTTT.

J is TRBJ2-1 and V is TRBV9, with D perhaps matching TRBD2 (6 bases). Germline V gene lookup returns CDR1 SGDLS and CDR2 YYNGEE. V lost 0 bases to trimming and J lost 5 bases, with 15 bases between them. The CDR3 length is 16 residues. The CDR3 coding sequence is TGTGCCAGCAGCGTAGGGACCGGGACTGGAAACAATGAGCAGTTCTTC. It encodes CASSVGTGTGNNEQFF.

This clonotype was counted at least ten times. The CDR3 loop is CASSYSGVSGNTEAFF. CDR3 DNA: TGTGCCAGCAGTTACTCGGGGGTTTCGGGGAACACTGAAGCTTTCTTT. The chain recombines TRBV6-2 or TRBV6-3 with TRBJ1-1, with TRBD1 as a possible D gene (5 bases). Per the germline V gene, CDR1 is MNHEY and CDR2 is SVGEGT. Trimming removed 0 bases from V and 1 base from J, with 12 bases in between. The CDR3 loop spans 16 amino acids.

V gene TRBV7-9 combines with J gene TRBJ2-7; D ambiguous. This CDR3 region has 15 residues. Trimming shortened V by 3 bases and J by 0 bases, and 12 bases separated the two germline ends. The germline gives CDR1 SEHNR, CDR2 FQNEAQ (reference sequence). The CDR3, as DNA: TGTGCCAGCAGCTTTTTAGACGGTAGCTCCTACGAGCAGTACTTC. As protein: CASSFLDGSSYEQYF.

The sample holds many counts of this clonotype. The rearrangement joins TRBV13 to TRBJ1-6; possible D gene TRBD1, 5 bases. Trimming removed 3 bases at V and 7 bases at J, with 10 bases between. The CDR3 is 14 residues long. Germline V gene sequence: CDR1 PRHDT, CDR2 FYEKMQ (reference sequence). Here the CDR3 reads CASSLVGGNSPLHF. In DNA form, the CDR3 reads TGTGCCAGCAGCTTGGTCGGGGGGAATTCACCCCTCCACTTT.

This clonotype was observed at least ten times. This rearrangement joins TRBV2 to TRBJ2-2, with D unclear. The CDR3 is 17 residues long. The ends were cut back, 6 bases at V and 0 bases at J, with 17 bases in the middle. CDR1 and CDR2 (germline): SNHLY, FYNNEI. CDR3 region: CASRTLPDGPNTGELFF. CDR3 sequence (DNA): TGTGCCAGCAGGACCCTACCGGACGGACCGAACACCGGGGAGCTGTTTTTT. Together with reference TRBV2 and TRBJ2-2, the CDR3 gives the full variable domain: EPEVTQTPSHQVTQMGQEVILRCVPISNHLYFYWYRQILGQKVEFLVSFYNNEISEKSEIFDDQFSVERPDGSNFTLKIRSTKLEDSAMYFCASRTLPDGPNTGELFFGEGSRLTVL.

This clonotype was observed at least ten times. The rearrangement links TRBV6-2 or TRBV6-3 to TRBJ1-1; D may be TRBD1 (5 bases). Germline CDR1 MNHEY, CDR2 SVGEGT. The V end was cut by 2 bases, the J end by 1 base, with 26 bases between. The CDR3 is 20 amino acids. The CDR3 is CASSYETVRAGDRKNTEAFF. CDR3 in DNA: TGTGCCAGCAGTTACGAAACGGTCAGGGCCGGGGATCGGAAGAACACTGAAGCTTTCTTT.

This clonotype came up a few times. The rearrangement links TRBV6-2 or TRBV6-3 to TRBJ2-2, with a possible D match to TRBD2 (6 bases). With 5 bases removed from V and 8 bases from J, the gap between germline ends came to 12 bases. Germline V gene sequence: CDR1 MNHEY, CDR2 SVGEGT. There are 13 residues in the CDR3. CDR3 coding DNA: TGTGCCAGCAGTGGGACTGCTTGGGGGGAGCTGTTTTTT. Amino acid sequence: CASSGTAWGELFF.

The sample holds a few counts of this clonotype. The J gene is TRBJ1-3, the V gene TRBV7-2; no firm D call. The germline V gene encodes CDR1 SGHTA and CDR2 FQGNSA. The V and J ends lost 1 base and 0 bases respectively, with 10 bases between them. The CDR3 runs to 16 residues. In DNA, the CDR3 is TGTGCCAGCAGCTTAGTCTCCGGAGCCTCTGGAAACACCATATATTTT. This gives the protein CASSLVSGASGNTIYF.

This chain uses TRBV3-1 with TRBJ1-2; a possible D gene is TRBD1 (5 bases). Looked up from germline, CDR1 is LGHDT and CDR2 is YNNKEL (reference sequence). Trimming pared 4 bases from V and 8 bases from J, leaving 14 bases between. There are 13 residues in the CDR3. CDR3 amino acids: CASSPAGVVGYTF. The CDR3 nucleotides are TGTGCCAGCAGCCCCGCGGGGGTTGTCGGCTACACCTTC. The complete variable domain, with remaining parts taken from reference TRBV3-1 and TRBJ1-2, reads DTAVSQTPKYLVTQMGNDKSIKCEQNLGHDTMYWYKQDSKKFLKIMFSYNNKELIINETVPNRFSPKSPDKAHLNLHINSLELGDSAVYFCASSPAGVVGYTFGSGTRLTVV.

Ten or more counts support this clonotype. This rearrangement joins TRBV12-3 or TRBV12-4 to TRBJ1-1, with TRBD1 identical over 8 bases. The V gene end was trimmed by 7 bases and the J gene end by 7 bases; junction bases not matched to a gene: 8. The CDR3 contains 13 residues. The CDR3 DNA reads as TGTGCCAGCACGGGACAGGTCTACATTGAAGCTTTCTTT. Protein: CASTGQVYIEAFF.

This clonotype was observed a handful of times. V gene TRBV19 combines with J gene TRBJ1-5, with D maybe TRBD1 (6 bases). Trimming removed 5 bases from V and 1 base from J, with 9 bases in between. The CDR3 totals 14 residues. CDR1 and CDR2 (germline): LNHDA, SQIVND (reference sequence). This chain's CDR3 is CASSHDRSNQPQHF. The CDR3 bases are TGTGCCAGTAGTCATGACAGGAGCAATCAGCCCCAGCATTTT.